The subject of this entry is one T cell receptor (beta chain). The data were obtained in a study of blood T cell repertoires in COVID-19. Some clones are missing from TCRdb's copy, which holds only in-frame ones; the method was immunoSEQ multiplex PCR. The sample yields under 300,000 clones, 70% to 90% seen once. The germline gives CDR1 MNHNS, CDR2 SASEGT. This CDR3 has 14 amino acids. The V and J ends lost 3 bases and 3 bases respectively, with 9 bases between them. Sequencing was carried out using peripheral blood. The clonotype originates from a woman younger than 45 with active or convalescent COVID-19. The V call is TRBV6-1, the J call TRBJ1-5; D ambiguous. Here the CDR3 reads CASSEVTPNQPQHF. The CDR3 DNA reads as TGTGCCAGCAGTGAGGTCACTCCCAATCAGCCCCAGCATTTT.